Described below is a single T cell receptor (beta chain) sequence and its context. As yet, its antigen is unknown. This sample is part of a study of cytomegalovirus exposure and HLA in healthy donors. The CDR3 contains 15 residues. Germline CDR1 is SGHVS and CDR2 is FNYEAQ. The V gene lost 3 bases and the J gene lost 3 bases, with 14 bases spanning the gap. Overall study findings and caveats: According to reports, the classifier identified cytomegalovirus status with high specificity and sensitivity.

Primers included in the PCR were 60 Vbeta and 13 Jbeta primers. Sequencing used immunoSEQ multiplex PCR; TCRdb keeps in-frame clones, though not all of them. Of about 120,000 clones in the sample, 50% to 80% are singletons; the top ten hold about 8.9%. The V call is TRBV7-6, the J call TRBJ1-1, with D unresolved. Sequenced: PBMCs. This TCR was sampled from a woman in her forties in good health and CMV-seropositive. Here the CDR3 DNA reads TGTGCCAGCAGCTTGAGGGTTGGGAGGGACACTGAAGCTTTCTTT. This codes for CASSLRVGRDTEAFF.